This T cell receptor beta chain was retrieved from a study of T cell changes during pregnancy in multiple sclerosis. Data came from immunoSEQ multiplex PCR; TCRdb stores just in-frame clones and leaves some out. Here the sample spans 120,000 or so clones, approximately 93% being singletons. This CDR3 has 16 residues. Trimming removed 1 base from V and 2 bases from J, with 14 bases in between. CDR1 is SGHTS and CDR2 is YDEGEE in the germline V gene. Source: peripheral blood, taken before pregnancy. The chain links TRBV5-8 to TRBJ2-3; D is unresolved. This receptor was obtained from a female donor with multiple sclerosis, enrolled in a pregnancy study. The CDR3 loop reads CASSLYHSPLTDTQYF. CDR3 in DNA: TGTGCCAGCAGCTTGTATCACAGTCCCCTCACAGATACGCAGTATTTT.